Shown below are 20 T cell receptor beta chains from a single sample sequenced in a study of blood T cell repertoires in COVID-19. The assay was immunoSEQ multiplex PCR, and TCRdb's table has in-frame clones only and misses some. The sample has about 180,000 clones, around 83% seen once; the top ten hold around 7.3%. Sequenced input: peripheral blood. These receptors were collected from a woman in her seventies with COVID-19, enrolled during active disease.

The chain links TRBV9 to TRBJ2-1; 9 bases map to TRBD1. CDR1 and CDR2 from the germline V gene are SGDLS and YYNGEE. Germline trimming cut 3 bases from V and 1 base from J; bases unmatched to any gene: 8. The CDR3 totals 17 residues. CDR3 sequence: CASSGGTGPLSYNEQFF. DNA for the CDR3: TGTGCCAGCAGCGGAGGGACAGGGCCCCTATCCTACAATGAGCAGTTCTTC.

The rearrangement uses TRBV5-1 and TRBJ2-3; 10 nucleotides agree with TRBD2. Per germline, CDR1 SGHRS and CDR2 YFSETQ. The CDR3 extends over 17 amino acids. Trimming at V came to 4 bases and at J to 4 bases, leaving 12 bases not matched to a gene. The CDR3 protein is CASSEGLAGVKSDTQYF. CDR3 coding DNA: TGCGCCAGCAGCGAAGGGCTAGCGGGAGTTAAATCAGATACGCAGTATTTT.

Here the CDR3 reads CASSISPGIYEQYF. In DNA, the CDR3 is TGTGCCAGTAGTATAAGTCCGGGAATCTACGAGCAGTACTTC. The chain combines TRBV19 with TRBJ2-7; D possibly corresponds to TRBD2 (5 bases). Per germline, CDR1 LNHDA and CDR2 SQIVND (reference sequence). V lost 2 bases and J 3 bases, leaving 11 bases between the germline ends. The CDR3 spans 14 residues.

The V and J genes are TRBV6-5 and TRBJ2-3, with TRBD2 matching 14 bases. V shed 4 bases, J shed 7 bases, and the junction held 7 bases outside the gene matches. This CDR3 spans 16 amino acids. CDR1 and CDR2 from the germline V gene are MNHEY and SVGAGI. CDR3 in amino acids: CASSLLTSGRANTQYF. CDR3 DNA: TGTGCCAGCAGTTTACTGACTAGCGGGAGGGCCAATACGCAGTATTTT.

J is TRBJ2-3 and V is TRBV15; 13 bases agree with TRBD2. V trimming: 8 bases; J trimming: 2 bases; junction bases outside the gene matches: 10. Germline-derived CDR1 and CDR2 are LNHNV and YYDKDF (reference sequence). CDR3 length equals 17 residues. CDR3 DNA: TGTGCCACCCAAAGACAGGGGACTAGCGGGGCCACAGATACGCAGTATTTT. The encoded protein is CATQRQGTSGATDTQYF.

The V call is TRBV10-3, the J call TRBJ2-1, with TRBD2 matching 8 bases. The CDR3 is 15 amino acids. CDR1 ENHRY and CDR2 SYGVKD come from the germline V gene. The trim removed 3 bases at V and 8 bases at J, leaving 9 bases unmatched. The CDR3 loop reads CAISEAGVGPHEQFF. CDR3 DNA sequence: TGTGCCATCAGTGAAGCGGGAGTCGGTCCCCATGAGCAGTTCTTC.

J is TRBJ1-1 and V is TRBV28, with 7 bases fitting TRBD1. V trimming: 2 bases; J trimming: 0 bases; junction bases outside the gene matches: 9. The CDR3 totals 17 residues. Germline assignment: CDR1 MDHEN and CDR2 SYDVKM. The CDR3 nucleotides are TGTGCCAGCAGTTTAAGAGGGGGCGAGCCCATGAACACTGAAGCTTTCTTT. Translating gives CASSLRGGEPMNTEAFF.

This chain links TRBV18 with TRBJ2-7, with 8 nucleotides matching TRBD2. Looked up from germline, CDR1 is KGHSH and CDR2 is LQKENI. This CDR3 is built from 14 residues. The V segment lost 3 bases and the J segment 7 bases; nucleotides outside the gene matches: 8. The CDR3 loop reads CASSPGLVPGEQYF. CDR3 nucleotides: TGTGCCAGCTCACCGGGACTAGTTCCCGGAGAGCAGTACTTC.

Regarding this clone: A junction end diverges from the germline sequence, so it may reflect a read error. The rearrangement uses TRBV4-1 and TRBJ1-5; D possibly corresponds to TRBD1 (5 bases). Germline loops: CDR1 MGHRA, CDR2 YSYEKL. The CDR3 consists of 16 residues. The CDR3 region has the DNA TGCGCCAGCAGCAAAGAGGGGCCCTATAGCAATCAGCCCCAGCATTTT. Translating it yields CASSKEGPYSNQPQHF.

The gene calls are TRBV4-3 and TRBJ1-4; TRBD1 is a possible D gene (5 bases). Per the germline V gene, CDR1 is LGHNA and CDR2 is YSLEER. Trimming took off 1 base at V and 6 bases at J, with 12 bases between the two ends. The CDR3 spans 15 residues. The CDR3 DNA reads TGCGCCAGCAGCCAAGGAGGCAGGGAAGATGAAAAACTGTTTTTT. Protein product: CASSQGGREDEKLFF.

This clone was observed a single time. V and J are TRBV6-1 and TRBJ1-2; D is perhaps TRBD1 (5 bases). The CDR3 loop spans 14 amino acids. From germline, CDR1 is MNHNS and CDR2 SASEGT. Trimming left V 2 bases short and J 0 bases short, with 7 bases between. CDR3 coding DNA: TGTGCCAGCAGTGAAAGCAGGGCTAACTATGGCTACACCTTC. As protein: CASSESRANYGYTF.

The rearrangement links TRBV28 to TRBJ2-3; 10 bases match TRBD1. The J segment lost 4 bases and the V segment lost 5 bases, leaving 9 bases of the junction unmatched. This CDR3 contains 16 residues. The germline V gene has CDR1 MDHEN and CDR2 SYDVKM. The CDR3 here is CASSPGWGQGSDTQYF. The CDR3 DNA is TGTGCCAGCAGTCCCGGATGGGGACAGGGGTCAGATACGCAGTATTTT. The complete variable domain, with remaining parts taken from reference TRBV28 and TRBJ2-3, reads DVKVTQSSRYLVKRTGEKVFLECVQDMDHENMFWYRQDPGLGLRLIYFSYDVKMKEKGDIPEGYSVSREKKERFSLILESASTNQTSMYLCASSPGWGQGSDTQYFGPGTRLTVL.

This rearrangement joins TRBV4-3 to TRBJ1-2, with unresolved D. Germline CDR1 and CDR2: LGHNA and YSLEER. V was shortened by 1 base and J by 7 bases, with 13 bases between the two germline ends. The CDR3 has 14 residues. In DNA form, the CDR3 reads TGCGCCAGCAGCCAAGGTCGGGGAGAACGTGGCTACACCTTC. Translating it yields CASSQGRGERGYTF.

The rearrangement links TRBV19 to TRBJ2-5; TRBD2 agrees at 7 bases. The CDR3 is made up of 18 amino acids. J lost 7 bases, V lost 1 base, and 18 bases had no gene match. Germline CDR1 LNHDA, CDR2 SQIVND (reference sequence). Here the CDR3 reads CASSIGRIEGGERGTQYF. The CDR3 DNA reads as TGTGCCAGTAGTATAGGACGAATAGAGGGAGGGGAAAGGGGGACCCAGTACTTC.

J is TRBJ2-7 and V is TRBV5-8; 11 bases match TRBD2. Germline CDR1 is SGHTS and CDR2 is YDEGEE. The CDR3 runs 16 residues. V shed 1 base and J 6 bases; nucleotides not matched to a gene: 9. The CDR3 sequence: CASSLLGLAASGEQYF. CDR3 nucleotide sequence: TGTGCCAGCAGCTTGCTGGGACTAGCGGCTTCTGGCGAGCAGTACTTC.

The V and J genes are TRBV6-2 or TRBV6-3 and TRBJ2-7; 8 nucleotides align to TRBD2. Germline trimming cut 3 bases from V and 1 base from J; bases unmatched to any gene: 5. CDR1 and CDR2 from the germline V gene are MNHEY and SVGEGT. The CDR3 has 15 amino acids. CDR3 sequence reads: CASSYSGKTSYEQYF. The CDR3 DNA is TGTGCCAGCAGTTATAGCGGGAAAACTTCCTACGAGCAGTACTTC.

The rearrangement uses TRBV7-2 and TRBJ2-3; D is perhaps TRBD2 (5 bases). V was clipped by 3 bases and J by 2 bases, with 9 bases between them. This CDR3 has 14 residues. Germline V CDR1 and CDR2: SGHTA, FQGNSA. CDR3 nucleotide sequence: TGTGCCAGCAGCTTCAGCGGATTCACAGATACGCAGTATTTT. Translating gives CASSFSGFTDTQYF. The full variable domain, with the rest looked up from reference TRBV7-2 and TRBJ2-3, is GAGVSQSPSNKVTEKGKDVELRCDPISGHTALYWYRQSLGQGLEFLIYFQGNSAPDKSGLPSDRFSAERTGGSVSTLTIQRTQQEDSAVYLCASSFSGFTDTQYFGPGTRLTVL.

V and J are TRBV12-5 and TRBJ1-1, with D possibly TRBD1 on 6 matching bases. The CDR3 sequence is 14 residues long. Germline assignment: CDR1 LGHNT and CDR2 FRNRAP. Trimming removed 1 base from V and 5 bases from J, with 11 bases in between. The CDR3 DNA reads as TGTGCTAGTGGTTTGGCCCAGGGGAGTACTGAAGCTTTCTTT. Protein: CASGLAQGSTEAFF. The entire variable domain, with the rest obtained from reference TRBV12-5 and TRBJ1-1, is as follows: DARVTQTPRHKVTEMGQEVTMRCQPILGHNTVFWYRQTMMQGLELLAYFRNRAPLDDSGMPKDRFSAEMPDATLATLKIQPSEPRDSAVYFCASGLAQGSTEAFFGQGTRLTVV.

The chain combines TRBV19 with TRBJ1-5, with unresolved D. V was cut by 8 bases and J by 0 bases, with 17 bases left in between. Germline assignment: CDR1 LNHDA and CDR2 SQIVND (reference sequence). The CDR3 runs to 16 residues. The CDR3 region has the DNA TGTGCCAGTGTAGCCGGATCGAGTTATAGCAATCAGCCCCAGCATTTT. Translation: CASVAGSSYSNQPQHF.

About this clone itself: Other DNA sequences in this sample translate to the same CDR3. This sequence joins TRBV5-1 and TRBJ2-2; 9 bases map to TRBD1. The CDR3 has 14 residues. V lost 4 bases, J lost 6 bases, and 4 bases stayed unmatched. CDR1 SGHRS and CDR2 YFSETQ come from the germline V gene. DNA for the CDR3: TGCGCCAGCAGCCTGGGACAGGGAGCCGGGGAGCTGTTTTTT. Its translation is CASSLGQGAGELFF.